Sequencing of this TCR beta chain was carried out in a study of T-cell reconstitution after alpha-beta-depleted transplantation in children. Unique molecular identifiers were used to barcode this TCRbeta library. TCRdb fed the PCR reads into MiXCR, producing one record per CDR3 protein. The sample holds around 100,000 distinct CDR3 sequences, approximately 10% seen once. CDR3 length equals 16 residues. The germline CDR1 and CDR2 sequences are SQVTM and ANQGSEA. V was shortened by 2 bases and J by 3 bases, with 17 bases between the two germline ends. The chain employs TRBV29-1 and TRBJ2-4; maybe TRBD1 (6 bases). The origin of this receptor is a boy between 2 and 10 years old with acute lymphoblastic leukemia, due to receive a stem cell transplant. The sample in question was PBMCs, obtained before TCRalphabeta/CD19-depleted stem cell transplant. The CDR3 loop reads CSVESPTGWGKNIQYF. The CDR3 DNA reads as TGCAGCGTTGAATCCCCCACAGGGTGGGGCAAAAACATTCAGTACTTC.